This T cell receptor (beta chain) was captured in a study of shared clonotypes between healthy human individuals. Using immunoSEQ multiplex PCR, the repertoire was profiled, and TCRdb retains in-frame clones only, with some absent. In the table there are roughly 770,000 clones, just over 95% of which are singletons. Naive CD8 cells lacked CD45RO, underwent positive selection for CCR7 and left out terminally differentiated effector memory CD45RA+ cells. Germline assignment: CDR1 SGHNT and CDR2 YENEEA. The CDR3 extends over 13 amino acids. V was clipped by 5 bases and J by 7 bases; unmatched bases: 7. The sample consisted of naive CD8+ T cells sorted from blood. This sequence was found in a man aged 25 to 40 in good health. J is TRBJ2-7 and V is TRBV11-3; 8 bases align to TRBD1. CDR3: CASSLRTGWEQYF. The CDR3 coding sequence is TGTGCCAGCAGCCTACGGACAGGGTGGGAGCAGTACTTC.